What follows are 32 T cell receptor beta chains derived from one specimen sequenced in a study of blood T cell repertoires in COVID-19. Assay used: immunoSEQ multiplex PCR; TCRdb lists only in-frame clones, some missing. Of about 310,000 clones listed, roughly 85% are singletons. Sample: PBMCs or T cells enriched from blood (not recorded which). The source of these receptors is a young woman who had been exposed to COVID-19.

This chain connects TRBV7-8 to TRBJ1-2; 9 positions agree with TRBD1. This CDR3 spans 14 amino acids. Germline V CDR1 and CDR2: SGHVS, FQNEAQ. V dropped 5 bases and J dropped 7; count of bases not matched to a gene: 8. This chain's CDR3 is CASSLGQGRSGYTF. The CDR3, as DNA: TGTGCCAGCAGCCTCGGACAGGGGAGGAGTGGCTACACCTTC. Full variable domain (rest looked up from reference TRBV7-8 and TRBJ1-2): GAGVSQSPRYKVAKRGQDVALRCDPISGHVSLFWYQQALGQGPEFLTYFQNEAQLDKSGLPSDRFFAERPEGSVSTLKIQRTQQEDSAVYLCASSLGQGRSGYTFGSGTRLTVV.

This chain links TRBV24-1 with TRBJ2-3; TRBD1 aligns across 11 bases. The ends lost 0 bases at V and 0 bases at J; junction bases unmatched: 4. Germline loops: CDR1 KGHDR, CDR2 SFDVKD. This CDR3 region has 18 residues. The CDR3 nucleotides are TGTGCCACCAGTGATTTGTATGGACAGGGGGCCAGCACAGATACGCAGTATTTT. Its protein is CATSDLYGQGASTDTQYF.

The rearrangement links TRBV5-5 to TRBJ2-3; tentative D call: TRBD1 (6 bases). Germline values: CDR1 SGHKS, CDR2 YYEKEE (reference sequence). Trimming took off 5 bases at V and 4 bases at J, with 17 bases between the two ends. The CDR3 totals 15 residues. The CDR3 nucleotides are TGTGCCAGCAGAACCGTACAGGGTGGCCCAGATACGCAGTATTTT. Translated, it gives CASRTVQGGPDTQYF. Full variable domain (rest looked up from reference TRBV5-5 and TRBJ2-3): DAGVTQSPTHLIKTRGQQVTLRCSPISGHKSVSWYQQVLGQGPQFIFQYYEKEERGRGNFPDRFSARQFPNYSSELNVNALLLGDSALYLCASRTVQGGPDTQYFGPGTRLTVL.

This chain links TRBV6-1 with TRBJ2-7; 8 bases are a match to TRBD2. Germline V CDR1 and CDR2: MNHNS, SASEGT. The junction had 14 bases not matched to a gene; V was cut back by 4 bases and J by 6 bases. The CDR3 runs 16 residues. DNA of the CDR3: TGTGCCAGCAGTGTCACTACGAGGGGGACTAGTAGCGAGCAGTACTTC. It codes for CASSVTTRGTSSEQYF.

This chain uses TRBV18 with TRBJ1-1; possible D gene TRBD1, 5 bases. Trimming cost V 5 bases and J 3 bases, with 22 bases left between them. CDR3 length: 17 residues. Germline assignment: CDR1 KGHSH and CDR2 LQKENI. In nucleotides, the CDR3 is TGTGCCAGCTCATTCTCGACCGGGCCAGGGTGGGACACTGAAGCTTTCTTT. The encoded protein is CASSFSTGPGWDTEAFF.

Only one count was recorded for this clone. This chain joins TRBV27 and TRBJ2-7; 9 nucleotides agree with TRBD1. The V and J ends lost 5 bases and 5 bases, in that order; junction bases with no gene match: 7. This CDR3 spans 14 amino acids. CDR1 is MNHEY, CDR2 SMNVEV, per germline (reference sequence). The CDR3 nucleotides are TGTGCCAGCAGTCTCGGGACAGGGAGAGACGAGCAGTACTTC. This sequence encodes CASSLGTGRDEQYF.

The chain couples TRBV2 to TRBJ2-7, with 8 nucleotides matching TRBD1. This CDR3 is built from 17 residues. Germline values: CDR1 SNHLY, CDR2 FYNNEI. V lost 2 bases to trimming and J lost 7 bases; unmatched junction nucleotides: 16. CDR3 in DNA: TGTGCCAGCAGTGAACCCCAGGACAGGGCAGATAAACGGGAGCAGTACTTC. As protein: CASSEPQDRADKREQYF.

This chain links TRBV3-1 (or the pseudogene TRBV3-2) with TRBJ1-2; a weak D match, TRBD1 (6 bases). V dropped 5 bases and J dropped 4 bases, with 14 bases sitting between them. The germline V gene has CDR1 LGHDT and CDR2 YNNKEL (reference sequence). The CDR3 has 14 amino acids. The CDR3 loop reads CASSSGTMPYGYTF. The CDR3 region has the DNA TGTGCCAGCAGCTCAGGGACAATGCCCTATGGCTACACCTTC.

The CDR3, as DNA: TGTGCCAGCCTTTCTCCGCTTGGACAGGGTGGAGATAATTCACCCCTCCACTTT. Translated: CASLSPLGQGGDNSPLHF. The chain links TRBV28 to TRBJ1-6, with 8 bases fitting TRBD1. The junction had 17 bases not matched to a gene; V was cut back by 8 bases and J by 5 bases. The CDR3 is 18 amino acids. CDR1 and CDR2 from the germline V gene are MDHEN and SYDVKM.

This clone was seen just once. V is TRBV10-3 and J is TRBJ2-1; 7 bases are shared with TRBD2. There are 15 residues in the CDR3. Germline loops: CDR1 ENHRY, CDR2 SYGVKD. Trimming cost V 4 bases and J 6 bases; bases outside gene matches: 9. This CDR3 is CAISGEGRDLNEQFF. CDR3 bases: TGTGCCATCAGTGGGGAGGGGCGGGATCTCAATGAGCAGTTCTTC.

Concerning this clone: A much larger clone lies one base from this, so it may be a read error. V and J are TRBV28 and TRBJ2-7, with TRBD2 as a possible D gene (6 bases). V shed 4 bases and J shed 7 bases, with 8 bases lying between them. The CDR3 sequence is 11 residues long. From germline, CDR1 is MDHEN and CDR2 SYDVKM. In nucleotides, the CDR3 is TGTGCCAGCAGTTGGGGGAGGGAGCAGTACTTC. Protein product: CASSWGREQYF.

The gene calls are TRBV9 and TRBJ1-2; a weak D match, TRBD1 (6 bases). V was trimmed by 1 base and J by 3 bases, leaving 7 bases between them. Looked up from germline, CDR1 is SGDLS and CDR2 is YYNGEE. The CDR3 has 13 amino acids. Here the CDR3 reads CASSVSGDYGYTF. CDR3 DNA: TGTGCCAGCAGCGTATCAGGGGACTATGGCTACACCTTC.

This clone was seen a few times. CDR3 coding DNA: TGTGCCACCCAGGGGGCTTCGACTGAAGCTTTCTTT. Protein: CATQGASTEAFF. This chain connects TRBV19 to TRBJ1-1; 8 nucleotides align to TRBD1. CDR1 is LNHDA and CDR2 is SQIVND in the germline V gene (reference sequence). The J segment lost 5 bases and the V segment lost 10 bases, leaving 6 bases of the junction unmatched. The length of the CDR3 is 12 residues.

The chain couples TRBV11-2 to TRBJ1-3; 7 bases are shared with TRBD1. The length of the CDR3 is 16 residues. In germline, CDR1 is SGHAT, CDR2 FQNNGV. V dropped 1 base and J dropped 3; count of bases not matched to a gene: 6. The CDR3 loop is CASSLGSRGFGNTIYF. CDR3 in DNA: TGTGCCAGCAGCTTAGGGAGCAGGGGGTTTGGAAACACCATATATTTT.

The CDR3 region is CASSLAQGYQPQHF. CDR3 nucleotides: TGTGCCAGCAGCTTAGCGCAGGGATATCAGCCCCAGCATTTT. The V gene is TRBV7-9, the J gene TRBJ1-5; D perhaps matches TRBD1 (5 bases). This CDR3 spans 14 amino acids. The V gene lost 0 bases and the J gene lost 5 bases, with 8 bases spanning the gap. The germline V gene has CDR1 SEHNR and CDR2 FQNEAQ (reference sequence).

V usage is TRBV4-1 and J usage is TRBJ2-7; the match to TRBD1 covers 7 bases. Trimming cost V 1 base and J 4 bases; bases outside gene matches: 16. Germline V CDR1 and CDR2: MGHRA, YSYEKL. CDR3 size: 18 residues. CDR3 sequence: CASSQGPSRGQAAYEQYF. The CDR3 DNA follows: TGCGCCAGCAGCCAAGGCCCCTCCCGAGGACAGGCAGCTTACGAGCAGTACTTC.

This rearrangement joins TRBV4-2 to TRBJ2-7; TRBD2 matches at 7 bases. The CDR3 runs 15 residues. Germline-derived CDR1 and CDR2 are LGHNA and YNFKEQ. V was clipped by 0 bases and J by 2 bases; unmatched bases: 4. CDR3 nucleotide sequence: TGTGCCAGCAGCCAAGAAAGAAGCGGGGCCTACGAGCAGTACTTC. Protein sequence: CASSQERSGAYEQYF.

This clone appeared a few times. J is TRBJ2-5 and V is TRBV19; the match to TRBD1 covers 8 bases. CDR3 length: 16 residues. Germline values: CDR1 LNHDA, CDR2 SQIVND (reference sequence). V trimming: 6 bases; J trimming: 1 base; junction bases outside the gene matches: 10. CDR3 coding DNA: TGTGCCAGTAGCTCAACAGGGGGTACCGGCCAAGAGACCCAGTACTTC. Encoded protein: CASSSTGGTGQETQYF.

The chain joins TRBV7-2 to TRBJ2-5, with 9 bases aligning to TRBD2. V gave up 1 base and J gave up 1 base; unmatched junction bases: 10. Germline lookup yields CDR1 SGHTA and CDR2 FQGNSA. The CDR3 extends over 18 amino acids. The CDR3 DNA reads TGTGCCAGCAGCTTAGGAGTTGAGCGGGGGGCCCTCCAAGAGACCCAGTACTTC. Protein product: CASSLGVERGALQETQYF.

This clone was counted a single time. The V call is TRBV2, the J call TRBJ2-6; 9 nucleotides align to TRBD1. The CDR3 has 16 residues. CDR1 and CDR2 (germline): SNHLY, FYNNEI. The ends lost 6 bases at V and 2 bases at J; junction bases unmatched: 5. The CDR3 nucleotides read TGTGCCAGCAGCACAGGGACAGGGCCTGGGGCCAACGTCCTGACTTTC. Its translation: CASSTGTGPGANVLTF.

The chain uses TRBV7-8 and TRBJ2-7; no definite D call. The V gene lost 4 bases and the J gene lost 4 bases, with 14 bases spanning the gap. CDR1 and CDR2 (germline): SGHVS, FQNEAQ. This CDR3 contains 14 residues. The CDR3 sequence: CASSSPASLYEQYF. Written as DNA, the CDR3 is TGTGCCAGCAGCTCTCCAGCGTCCTTATACGAGCAGTACTTC.

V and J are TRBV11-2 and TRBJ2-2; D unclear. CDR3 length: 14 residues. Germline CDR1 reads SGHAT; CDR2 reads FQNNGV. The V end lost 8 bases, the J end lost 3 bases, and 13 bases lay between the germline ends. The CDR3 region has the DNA TGTGCCAGCGACCCGCGCGGAGACACCGGGGAGCTGTTTTTT. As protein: CASDPRGDTGELFF.

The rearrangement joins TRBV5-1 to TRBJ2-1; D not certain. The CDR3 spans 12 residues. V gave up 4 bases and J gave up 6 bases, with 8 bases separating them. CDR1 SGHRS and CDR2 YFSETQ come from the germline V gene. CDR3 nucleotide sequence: TGCGCCAGCAGCCTAACCCTCAATGAGCAGTTCTTC. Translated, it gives CASSLTLNEQFF.

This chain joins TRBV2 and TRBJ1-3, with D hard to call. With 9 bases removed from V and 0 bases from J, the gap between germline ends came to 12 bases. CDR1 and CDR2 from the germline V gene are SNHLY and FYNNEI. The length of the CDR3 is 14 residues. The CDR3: CASRFQVSGNTIYF. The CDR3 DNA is TGTGCCAGTCGGTTTCAGGTCTCTGGAAACACCATATATTTT.

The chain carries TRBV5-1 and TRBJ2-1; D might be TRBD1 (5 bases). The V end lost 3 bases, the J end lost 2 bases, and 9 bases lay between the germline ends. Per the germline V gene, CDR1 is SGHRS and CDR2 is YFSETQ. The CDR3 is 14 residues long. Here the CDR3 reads CASSSKGAYNEQFF. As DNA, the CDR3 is TGCGCCAGCAGCTCTAAAGGGGCCTACAATGAGCAGTTCTTC.

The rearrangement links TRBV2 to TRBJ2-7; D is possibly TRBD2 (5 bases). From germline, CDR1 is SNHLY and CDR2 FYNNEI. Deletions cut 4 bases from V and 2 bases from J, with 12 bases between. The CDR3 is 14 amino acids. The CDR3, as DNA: TGTGCCAGCAGTGGTCGGTCTAGCCCCTACGAGCAGTACTTC. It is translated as CASSGRSSPYEQYF.

The DNA of the CDR3 is TGTGCCAGTACCCCCAGAGCTAGAGTCGGGGAGCTGTTTTTT. It yields the protein CASTPRARVGELFF. The chain links TRBV19 to TRBJ2-2; D is unclear. With 7 bases removed from V and 7 bases from J, the gap between germline ends came to 16 bases. CDR1 is LNHDA, CDR2 SQIVND, per germline (reference sequence). The CDR3 totals 14 residues.

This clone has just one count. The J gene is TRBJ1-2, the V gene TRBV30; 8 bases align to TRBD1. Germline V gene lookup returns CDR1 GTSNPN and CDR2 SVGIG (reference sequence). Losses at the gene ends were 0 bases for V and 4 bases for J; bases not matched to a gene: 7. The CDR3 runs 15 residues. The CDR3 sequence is CAWSVVTGGSYGYTF. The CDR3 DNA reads TGTGCCTGGAGTGTAGTAACAGGGGGAAGCTATGGCTACACCTTC.

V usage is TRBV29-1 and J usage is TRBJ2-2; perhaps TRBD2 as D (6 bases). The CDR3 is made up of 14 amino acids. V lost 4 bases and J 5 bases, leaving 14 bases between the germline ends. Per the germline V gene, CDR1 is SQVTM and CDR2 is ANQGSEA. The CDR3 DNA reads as TGCAGCGTTGGGGTGGGACTCCGAACCGGGGAGCTGTTTTTT. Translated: CSVGVGLRTGELFF.

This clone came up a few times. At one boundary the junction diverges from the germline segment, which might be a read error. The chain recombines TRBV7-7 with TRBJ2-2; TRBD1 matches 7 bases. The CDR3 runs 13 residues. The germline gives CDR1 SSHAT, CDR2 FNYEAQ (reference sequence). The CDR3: CASSNGQAGELFF. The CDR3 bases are TGTGCTAGCAGCAATGGACAGGCCGGGGAGCTGTTTTTT.

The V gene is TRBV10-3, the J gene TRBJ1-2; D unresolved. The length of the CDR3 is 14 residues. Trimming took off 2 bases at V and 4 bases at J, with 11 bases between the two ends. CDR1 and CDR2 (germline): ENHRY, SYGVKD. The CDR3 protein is CAISEANLGYGYTF. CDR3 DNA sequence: TGTGCCATCAGTGAGGCTAACCTCGGCTATGGCTACACCTTC.

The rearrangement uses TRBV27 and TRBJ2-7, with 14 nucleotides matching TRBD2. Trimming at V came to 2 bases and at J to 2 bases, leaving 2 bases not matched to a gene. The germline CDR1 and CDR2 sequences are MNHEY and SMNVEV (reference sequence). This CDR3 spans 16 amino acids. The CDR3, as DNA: TGTGCCAGCAGTTTAACGGGACTAGCGGGGGCCTACGAGCAGTACTTC. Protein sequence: CASSLTGLAGAYEQYF.